The table lists the clone carrying this T cell receptor beta chain with a few counts. The data originate from a study of molecular identifiers for immune sequencing clone quantification. Germline CDR1 is MNHEY and CDR2 is SMNVEV (reference sequence). The germline V and J ends were trimmed by 5 bases and 2 bases, with 12 bases remaining between them. This CDR3 contains 15 residues. Using its own MiXCR run on the PCR reads, TCRdb lists one record per CDR3 protein. The table lists under 350,000 distinct CDR3 sequences, 24% of them singletons, with 0.65% to 0.75% in the top ten. Input material: naive CD8+ T cells from blood, with Jurkat cell RNA spiked in. The sample's subset: FACS-sorted CD8+CD4-CCR7+CD45RA+ naive T cells. The origin of this receptor is a human donor in good health. Some libraries in this study had Jurkat cell RNA spiked in. The chain employs TRBV27 and TRBJ1-4, with D possibly TRBD1 on 6 matching bases. CDR3 DNA: TGTGCCAGCAGTCCCAGGGGATCGACTAATGAAAAACTGTTTTTT. Translating it yields CASSPRGSTNEKLFF.